This TCR beta chain originates from a study of OX40 agonist ivuxolimab in advanced cancers. Study summary: Dose-escalation patients had hepatocellular carcinoma, melanoma, renal cell or head and neck cancer. Of mixed ages from about 23 to 85 and averaging about 56 years, the group was approximately 84% male. Partial responses occurred in Three dose-escalation patients, one with hepatocellular carcinoma and two with cutaneous melanoma. The study's findings and limits: Clonal expansion was seen in CD4+ and CD8+ blood T cells by week 6 at 0.1 to 3.0 mg/kg.

Regarding this clone: What it binds is not known.

There are 14 residues in the CDR3. From germline, CDR1 is SGHKS and CDR2 YYEKEE (reference sequence). V lost 0 bases, J lost 14 bases, and 15 bases lay in between. Method: immunoSEQ multiplex PCR; TCRdb's copy keeps in-frame clones and lacks some. The data show around 65,000 clones, with roughly 85% seen just once and approximately 0.3% held by the top ten. This receptor was obtained from an adult with an advanced solid tumor such as melanoma, head and neck, liver or kidney cancer. The rearrangement joins TRBV5-5 to TRBJ1-6; D uncertain. The starting material was CD4+ or CD8+ T cells sorted from blood, obtained in a trial of the OX40 agonist ivuxolimab. The CDR3 DNA is TGTGCCAGCAGCTTGGCCGGGGAGGTATGGGCCCTCCACTTT. It translates to CASSLAGEVWALHF.